This entry lists 3 T cell receptor beta chains sequenced from one sample in a study of T cell changes during pregnancy in multiple sclerosis. The table came from immunoSEQ multiplex PCR; TCRdb's copy has only in-frame clones and leaves some out. The sample carries over 55,000 clones, around 94% recorded once. This specimen was CD8+ T cells from peripheral blood mononuclear cells, taken in the third trimester of pregnancy. All receptors derive from a female donor in good health, enrolled as a control in a pregnancy study.

The chain joins TRBV13 to TRBJ1-2, with TRBD1 matching 8 bases. Trimming at V came to 4 bases and at J to 0 bases, leaving 7 bases not matched to a gene. The CDR3 has 16 amino acids. The germline CDR1 and CDR2 sequences are PRHDT and FYEKMQ (reference sequence). The CDR3 DNA reads TGTGCCAGCAGCTCGACAGGGGAGCCAGCTAACTATGGCTACACCTTC. Protein sequence: CASSSTGEPANYGYTF. The complete variable domain, with remaining parts taken from reference TRBV13 and TRBJ1-2, reads AAGVIQSPRHLIKEKRETATLKCYPIPRHDTVYWYQQGPGQDPQFLISFYEKMQSDKGSIPDRFSAQQFSDYHSELNMSSLELGDSALYFCASSSTGEPANYGYTFGSGTRLTVV.

The chain has TRBV29-1 and TRBJ1-3, with D perhaps TRBD1 (6 bases). CDR3 length: 16 amino acids. Germline CDR1 is SQVTM and CDR2 is ANQGSEA. V lost 8 bases, J lost 0 bases, and 20 bases lay in between. CDR3: CSSSMDSFFSGNTIYF. CDR3 bases: TGCAGCTCCTCGATGGACAGCTTCTTCTCTGGAAACACCATATATTTT.

This chain uses TRBV27 with TRBJ2-2; 14 bases line up with TRBD2. Germline V gives CDR1 MNHEY, CDR2 SMNVEV (reference sequence). There are 15 residues in the CDR3. The V and J ends lost 8 bases and 7 bases, in that order; junction bases with no gene match: 6. In DNA form, the CDR3 reads TGTGCCAGCCTGGGACTAGCGGGGGTCGGCGGGGAGCTGTTTTTT. This translates into CASLGLAGVGGELFF.